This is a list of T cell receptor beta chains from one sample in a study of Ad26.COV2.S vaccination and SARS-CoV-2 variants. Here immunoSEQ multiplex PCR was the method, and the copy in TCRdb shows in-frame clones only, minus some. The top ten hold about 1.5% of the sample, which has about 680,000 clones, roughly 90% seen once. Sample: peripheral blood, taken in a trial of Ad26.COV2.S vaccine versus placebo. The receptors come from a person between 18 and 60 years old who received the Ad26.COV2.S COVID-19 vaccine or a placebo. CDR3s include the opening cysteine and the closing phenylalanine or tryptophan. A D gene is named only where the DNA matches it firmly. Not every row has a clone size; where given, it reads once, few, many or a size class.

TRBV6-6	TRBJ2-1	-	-	CASSYSDHRVDEQFF	TGTGCCAGCAGTTATTCGGACCACAGGGTGGATGAGCAGTTCTTC
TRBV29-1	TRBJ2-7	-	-	CSVQWDKQYF	TGCAGCGTTCAATGGGACAAGCAGTACTTC
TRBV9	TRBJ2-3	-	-	CASSVRGGVPDTQYF	TGTGCCAGCAGCGTACGGGGTGGTGTCCCAGATACGCAGTATTTT
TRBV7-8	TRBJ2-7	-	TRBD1	CASTAGGPYEQYF	TGTGCCAGCACCGCAGGGGGACCCTACGAGCAGTACTTC
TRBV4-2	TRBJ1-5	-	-	CASSQDGEPQHF	TGTGCCAGCAGCCAAGACGGGGAGCCCCAGCATTTT
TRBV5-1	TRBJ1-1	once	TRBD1	CASSLPGQENTEAFF	TGCGCCAGCAGCTTGCCGGGACAGGAGAACACTGAAGCTTTCTTT
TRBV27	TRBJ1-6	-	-	CASSLSGSSNSPLHF	TGTGCCAGCAGTTTATCTGGCAGTAGCAATTCACCCCTCCACTTT
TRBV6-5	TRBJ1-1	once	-	CASSLTFYTEAFF	TGTGCCAGCAGCCTGACATTCTACACTGAAGCTTTCTTT
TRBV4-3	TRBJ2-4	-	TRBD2	CASSPKTSGGSRGIQYF	TGCGCCAGCAGCCCAAAGACTAGCGGGGGGTCCCGGGGCATTCAGTACTTC
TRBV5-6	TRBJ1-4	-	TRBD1	CASSGAGTVNEKLFF	TGTGCCAGCAGCGGGGCCGGGACAGTTAATGAAAAACTGTTTTTT
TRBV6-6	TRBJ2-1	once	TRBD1	CASRPDRLSEQFF	TGTGCCAGCAGACCGGACAGGCTCAGTGAGCAGTTCTTC
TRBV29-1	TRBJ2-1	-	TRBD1	CSQSRDRGNEQFF	TGCTCTCAGTCCCGGGACAGGGGCAATGAGCAGTTCTTC
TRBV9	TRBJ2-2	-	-	CASSVIGFPGELFF	TGTGCCAGCAGCGTTATAGGGTTTCCCGGGGAGCTGTTTTTT
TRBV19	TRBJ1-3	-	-	CASSITGNSGNTIYF	TGTGCCAGTAGTATCACCGGGAACTCTGGAAACACCATATATTTT
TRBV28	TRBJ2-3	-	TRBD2	CASKRTSGRTDTQYF	TGTGCCAGCAAACGCACTAGCGGGAGGACAGATACGCAGTATTTT
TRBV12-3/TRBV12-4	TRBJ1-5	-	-	CASSLDNQPQHF	TGTGCCAGCAGTTTGGATAATCAGCCCCAGCATTTT
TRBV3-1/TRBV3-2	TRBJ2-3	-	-	CASSQVEGTQYF	TGTGCCAGCAGCCAAGTCGAGGGTACGCAGTATTTT
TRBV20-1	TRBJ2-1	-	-	CSGPERLEQFF	TGCAGTGGCCCAGAAAGACTCGAGCAGTTCTTC
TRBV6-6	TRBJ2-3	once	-	CASLWGTRTDTQYF	TGTGCCAGCCTCTGGGGTACCCGCACCGATACGCAGTATTTT
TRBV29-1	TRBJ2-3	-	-	CSGTRTSTDTQYF	TGCAGCGGGACTCGCACTAGCACAGATACGCAGTATTTT
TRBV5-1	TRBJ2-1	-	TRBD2	CASSLGLAGYNEQFF	TGCGCCAGCAGCTTGGGGCTAGCGGGGTACAATGAGCAGTTCTTC
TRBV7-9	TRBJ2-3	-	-	CASSFLPTSWSTDTQYF	TGTGCCAGCAGCTTTCTCCCGACTAGTTGGAGCACAGATACGCAGTATTTT
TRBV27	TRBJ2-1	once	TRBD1	CASSLGTGGNNEQFF	TGTGCCAGCAGTTTAGGGACAGGGGGTAACAATGAGCAGTTCTTC
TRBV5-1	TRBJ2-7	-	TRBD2	CASSFGGEPYEQYF	TGCGCCAGCAGCTTCGGGGGGGAACCCTACGAGCAGTACTTC
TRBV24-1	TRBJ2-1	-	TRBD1	CATSNTGTGNNEQFF	TGTGCCACCAGCAATACCGGGACAGGGAACAATGAGCAGTTCTTC
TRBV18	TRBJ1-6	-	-	CASSPQQESRNSPLHF	TGTGCCAGCTCACCGCAACAGGAGAGCCGTAATTCACCCCTCCACTTT
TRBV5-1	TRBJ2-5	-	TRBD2	CASSLAGPSGREETQYF	TGCGCCAGCAGCTTGGCGGGGCCTAGCGGGAGGGAAGAGACCCAGTACTTC
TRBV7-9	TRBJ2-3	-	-	CASSLIQKTTDTQYF	TGTGCCAGCAGCTTGATCCAGAAGACTACAGATACGCAGTATTTT
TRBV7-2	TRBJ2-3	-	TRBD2	CASSSRLAGGSTDTQYF	TGTGCCAGCAGCTCACGACTAGCGGGGGGGAGCACAGATACGCAGTATTTT
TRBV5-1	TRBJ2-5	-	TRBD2	CATKELGTGGTETQYF	TGCGCCACCAAAGAACTAGGGACGGGGGGGACAGAGACCCAGTACTTC
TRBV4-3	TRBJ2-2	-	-	CASSPGTARGGELFF	TGCGCCAGCAGCCCCGGGACTGCGCGGGGCGGGGAGCTGTTTTTT
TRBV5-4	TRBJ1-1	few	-	CASSFRDKKNTEAFF	TGTGCCAGCAGCTTCCGGGACAAAAAGAACACTGAAGCTTTCTTT
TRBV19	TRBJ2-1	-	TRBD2	CASSGGNYNEQFF	TGTGCCAGTAGCGGGGGGAACTACAATGAGCAGTTCTTC
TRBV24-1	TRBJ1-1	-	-	CATSDSGSRGNTEAFF	TGTGCCACCAGTGATTCAGGGAGTCGTGGGAACACTGAAGCTTTCTTT
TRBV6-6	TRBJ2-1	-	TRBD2	CASSYLAGDGEQFF	TGTGCCAGCAGTTACCTGGCGGGAGACGGGGAGCAGTTCTTC
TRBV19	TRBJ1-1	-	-	CASSMKEQGEAFF	TGTGCCAGTAGTATGAAAGAACAGGGTGAAGCTTTCTTT
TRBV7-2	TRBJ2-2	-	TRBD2	CASSSTSGANTGELFF	TGTGCCAGCAGCTCGACTAGCGGGGCGAACACCGGGGAGCTGTTTTTT
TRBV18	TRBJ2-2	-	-	CASSLGLLVTVNTGELFF	TGTGCCAGCTCACTCGGGTTACTAGTGACCGTGAACACCGGGGAGCTGTTTTTT
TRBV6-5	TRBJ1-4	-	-	CASSGPRGVEKLFF	TGTGCCAGCAGCGGACCTCGGGGGGTTGAAAAACTGTTTTTT
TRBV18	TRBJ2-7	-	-	CASSPGAGYEQYF	TGTGCCAGCTCACCAGGGGCAGGATACGAGCAGTACTTC
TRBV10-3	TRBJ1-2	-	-	CAISESPGLVYGYTF	TGTGCCATCAGTGAGTCCCCGGGGTTGGTGTATGGCTACACCTTC
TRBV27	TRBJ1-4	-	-	CASGSGVDEKLFF	TGTGCCAGCGGGTCTGGGGTGGATGAAAAACTGTTTTTT
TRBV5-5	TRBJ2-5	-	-	CASSLWAGGGETQYF	TGTGCCAGCAGCTTGTGGGCAGGGGGAGGAGAGACCCAGTACTTC
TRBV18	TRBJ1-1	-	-	CASSQGQLNTEAFF	TGTGCCAGCTCACAAGGACAGCTGAACACTGAAGCTTTCTTT
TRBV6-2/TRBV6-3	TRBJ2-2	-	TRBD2	CASSFVAGALTGELFF	TGTGCCAGCAGTTTTGTAGCGGGTGCACTCACCGGGGAGCTGTTTTTT
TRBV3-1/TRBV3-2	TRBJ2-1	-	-	CASSQKDTSYNEQFF	TGTGCCAGCAGCCAAAAGGATACCTCCTACAATGAGCAGTTCTTC
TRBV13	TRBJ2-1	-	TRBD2	CASSSQVAGGSNEQFF	TGTGCCAGCAGCTCCCAAGTGGCGGGAGGATCGAATGAGCAGTTCTTC
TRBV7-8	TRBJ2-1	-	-	CASSFGGAYNEQFF	TGTGCCAGCAGCTTCGGGGGCGCCTACAATGAGCAGTTCTTC
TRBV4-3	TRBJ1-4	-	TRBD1	CASSQRQTGERGEKLFF	TGCGCCAGCAGCCAACGCCAAACAGGGGAACGGGGTGAAAAACTGTTTTTT
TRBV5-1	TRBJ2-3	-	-	CASSQPGPVTDTQYF	TGCGCCAGCAGTCAACCGGGCCCCGTCACAGATACGCAGTATTTT
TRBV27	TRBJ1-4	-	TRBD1	CATLPSGGAGEKLFF	TGTGCCACCCTCCCCTCAGGGGGCGCAGGCGAAAAACTGTTTTTT